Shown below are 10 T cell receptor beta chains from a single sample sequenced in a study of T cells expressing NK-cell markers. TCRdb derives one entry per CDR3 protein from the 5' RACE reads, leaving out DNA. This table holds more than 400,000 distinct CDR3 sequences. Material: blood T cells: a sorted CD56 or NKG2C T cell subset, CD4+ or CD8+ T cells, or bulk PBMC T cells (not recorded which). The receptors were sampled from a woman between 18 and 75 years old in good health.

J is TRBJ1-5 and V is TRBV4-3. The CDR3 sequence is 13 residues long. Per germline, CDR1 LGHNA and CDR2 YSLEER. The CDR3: CASSHANGQPQHF.

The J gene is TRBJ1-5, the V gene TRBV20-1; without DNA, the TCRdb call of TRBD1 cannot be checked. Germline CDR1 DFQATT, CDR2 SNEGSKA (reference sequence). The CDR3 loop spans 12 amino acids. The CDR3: CSAAPGDQPQHF.

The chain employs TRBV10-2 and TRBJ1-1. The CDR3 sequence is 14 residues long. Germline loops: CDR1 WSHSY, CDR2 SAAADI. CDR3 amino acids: CASTEVVALTEAFF.

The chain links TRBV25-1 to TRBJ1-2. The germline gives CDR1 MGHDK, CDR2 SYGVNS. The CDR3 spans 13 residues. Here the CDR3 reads CASVAGDYYGYTF.

The CDR3 sequence: CASSYIRLAGLDTQYF. The chain joins TRBV6-2 or TRBV6-3 to TRBJ2-3; the TCRdb D gene call, TRBD2, has no DNA to confirm it. The CDR3 is 16 residues long. CDR1 is MNHEY, CDR2 SVGEGT, per germline.

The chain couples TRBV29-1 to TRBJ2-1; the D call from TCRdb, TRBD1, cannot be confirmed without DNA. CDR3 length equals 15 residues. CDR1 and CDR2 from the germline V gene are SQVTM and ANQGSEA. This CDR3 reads CSVRDSREAYNEQFF.

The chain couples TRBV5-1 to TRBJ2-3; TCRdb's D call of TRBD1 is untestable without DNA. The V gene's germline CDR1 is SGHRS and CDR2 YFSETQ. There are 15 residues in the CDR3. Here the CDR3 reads CASRSGHTSGDTQYF. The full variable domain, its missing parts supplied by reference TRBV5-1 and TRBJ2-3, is KAGVTQTPRYLIKTRGQQVTLSCSPISGHRSVSWYQQTPGQGLQFLFEYFSETQRNKGNFPGRFSGRQFSNSRSEMNVSTLELGDSALYLCASRSGHTSGDTQYFGPGTRLTVL.

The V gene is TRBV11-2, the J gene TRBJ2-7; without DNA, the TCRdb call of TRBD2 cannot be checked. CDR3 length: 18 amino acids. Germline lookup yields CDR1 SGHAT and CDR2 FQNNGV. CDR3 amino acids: CASSLLLSGTSSSYEQYF.

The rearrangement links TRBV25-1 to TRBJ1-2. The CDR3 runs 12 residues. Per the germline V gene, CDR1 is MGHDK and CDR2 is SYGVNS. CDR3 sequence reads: CASSGGLYFYTF.

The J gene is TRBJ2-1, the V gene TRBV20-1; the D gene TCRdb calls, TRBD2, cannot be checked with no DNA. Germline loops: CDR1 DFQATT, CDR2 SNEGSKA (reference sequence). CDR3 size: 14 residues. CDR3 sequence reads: CSATPWQGLNEQFF.